Below, 32 T cell receptor beta chains from the same sample are listed, as sequenced in a study of Graves' ophthalmopathy and Graves' hyperthyroidism. TCR beta CDR3 regions were amplified from RNA transcripts. The workflow started with a first-round RT-PCR run with HTBI primers and then moved on to a second-round multiplex PCR. Each CDR3 protein is one row after TCRdb ran MiXCR on the multiplex PCR reads. The table has 650,000 to 900,000 distinct CDR3 sequences, 40% seen once. Sequenced material: peripheral blood. Every receptor here comes from an adult man with Graves' ophthalmopathy.

This chain uses TRBV7-9 with TRBJ1-1; 9 bases match TRBD1. The CDR3 covers 12 residues. V dropped 5 bases and J dropped 13; count of bases not matched to a gene: 8. Germline V gene data show CDR1 as SEHNR and CDR2 as FQNEAQ (reference sequence). The CDR3 DNA reads TGTGCCAGCAGCCCGAGGGACAGGGAGGATTTCTTT. It codes for CASSPRDREDFF.

This clonotype was counted many times. The chain joins TRBV12-3 or TRBV12-4 to TRBJ1-5; no firm D call. Trimming left V 6 bases short and J 6 bases short, with 6 bases between. The CDR3 extends over 11 amino acids. CDR3 DNA sequence: TGTGCCAGCAGCTCTTCTCAGCCCCAGCATTTT. Translating it yields CASSSSQPQHF.

This rearrangement joins TRBV2 to TRBJ1-2; D gene ambiguous. The CDR3 contains 10 residues. The V gene lost 6 bases and the J gene lost 7 bases, with 6 bases spanning the gap. Germline values: CDR1 SNHLY, CDR2 FYNNEI. The CDR3 region has the DNA TGTGCCAGCAGGGATGGTGGCTACACCTTC. This translates into CASRDGGYTF. The complete variable domain, with remaining parts taken from reference TRBV2 and TRBJ1-2, reads EPEVTQTPSHQVTQMGQEVILRCVPISNHLYFYWYRQILGQKVEFLVSFYNNEISEKSEIFDDQFSVERPDGSNFTLKIRSTKLEDSAMYFCASRDGGYTFGSGTRLTVV.

The V and J genes are TRBV5-5 and TRBJ2-7; D unclear. Germline CDR1 and CDR2: SGHKS and YYEKEE (reference sequence). The length of the CDR3 is 13 residues. V gave up 3 bases and J gave up 4 bases, with 11 bases separating them. The CDR3 DNA sequence: TGTGCCAGCAGCTCGGTACCGGCATACGAGCAGTACTTC. Protein sequence: CASSSVPAYEQYF.

This clonotype came up many times. V is TRBV10-3 and J is TRBJ1-1; 8 nucleotides align to TRBD1. Trimming at V came to 6 bases and at J to 2 bases, leaving 5 bases not matched to a gene. Germline CDR1 ENHRY, CDR2 SYGVKD. The CDR3 sequence is 14 residues long. CDR3 sequence (DNA): TGTGCCATCAGCCCCGGGACAGGCAACACTGAAGCTTTCTTT. Translating gives CAISPGTGNTEAFF.

This clonotype was seen a few times. The chain is built from TRBV9 and TRBJ1-1; TRBD1 aligns across 8 bases. The trim removed 4 bases at V and 3 bases at J, leaving 5 bases unmatched. Germline V CDR1 and CDR2: SGDLS, YYNGEE. The CDR3 consists of 14 residues. CDR3 residues: CASSSGGKDTEAFF. The CDR3 nucleotides are TGTGCCAGCAGCTCAGGGGGCAAAGACACTGAAGCTTTCTTT.

The chain recombines TRBV20-1 with TRBJ1-6, with D hard to call. V lost 5 bases and J 7 bases, leaving 18 bases between the germline ends. This CDR3 has 15 amino acids. Germline values: CDR1 DFQATT, CDR2 SNEGSKA (reference sequence). The CDR3 region has the DNA TGCAGTGCTCAGATAGCTGGTTTTAGGAATTCACCCCTCCACTTT. Encoded protein: CSAQIAGFRNSPLHF.

The V gene is TRBV25-1, the J gene TRBJ2-7; 14 bases are shared with TRBD2. Germline trimming cut 11 bases from V and 3 bases from J; bases unmatched to any gene: 3. CDR3 length equals 13 residues. In germline, CDR1 is MGHDK, CDR2 SYGVNS. DNA of the CDR3: TGTGCCTGGGGGACTAGCGGGGGCTACGAGCAGTACTTC. Its translation: CAWGTSGGYEQYF.

The gene calls are TRBV7-2 and TRBJ2-2, with D tentatively TRBD1 or TRBD2 (7 bases each). CDR3 length equals 18 residues. The germline gives CDR1 SGHTA, CDR2 FQGNSA. V dropped 5 bases and J dropped 3 bases, with 22 bases sitting between them. The CDR3 DNA reads TGTACCAGCAGCCGCCTGTGGGGAGGGGGCAGGTACACCGGGGAGCTGTTTTTT. This sequence encodes CTSSRLWGGGRYTGELFF.

This sequence joins TRBV4-3 and TRBJ2-2; no clear D gene. This CDR3 comprises 15 residues. V shed 1 base and J shed 6 bases, with 12 bases lying between them. CDR1 is LGHNA and CDR2 is YSLEER in the germline V gene. The CDR3 is CASSQVGVRPGELFF. The CDR3 DNA reads TGCGCCAGCAGCCAAGTTGGGGTTCGCCCCGGGGAGCTGTTTTTT.

The chain joins TRBV20-1 to TRBJ1-2, with D possibly matching TRBD1 (6 bases). The ends were cut back, 5 bases at V and 6 bases at J, with 22 bases in the middle. CDR1 and CDR2 from the germline V gene are DFQATT and SNEGSKA (reference sequence). The CDR3 consists of 15 residues. The CDR3 region has the DNA TGCAGTGCTTTTGGACAGTTTGCGATCAGGGATGGCTACACCTTC. Amino acid sequence: CSAFGQFAIRDGYTF.

DNA of the CDR3: TGTGCCAGCAGCTTAACGGTCGGTGAGCTGTTTTTT. This sequence encodes CASSLTVGELFF. The rearrangement links TRBV7-9 to TRBJ2-2, with D unresolved. Deletions cut 2 bases from V and 11 bases from J, with 9 bases between. The length of the CDR3 is 12 residues. Germline CDR1 SEHNR, CDR2 FQNEAQ (reference sequence).

In its sample, this clonotype was seen many times. The rearrangement uses TRBV29-1 and TRBJ1-2; the match to TRBD1 covers 8 bases. The CDR3 sequence is 14 residues long. After removal of 6 bases from V and 2 bases from J, the junction contained 8 bases not matched to a gene. Germline V gives CDR1 SQVTM, CDR2 ANQGSEA. The CDR3 loop reads CSVDRTGRNYGYTF. The CDR3 region has the DNA TGCAGCGTGGACCGGACAGGGAGGAACTATGGCTACACCTTC.

The chain is built from TRBV7-2 and TRBJ1-5; 7 bases are a match to TRBD1. The V gene's germline CDR1 is SGHTA and CDR2 FQGNSA. V was pared by 5 bases and J by 1 base, with 5 bases of the junction left unmatched. The CDR3 is 15 amino acids. The CDR3, as DNA: TGTGCCAGCAGCAAACCGGGACAGAGCAATCAGCCCCAGCATTTT. This codes for CASSKPGQSNQPQHF. The variable domain in full, completed from reference TRBV7-2 and TRBJ1-5, reads GAGVSQSPSNKVTEKGKDVELRCDPISGHTALYWYRQSLGQGLEFLIYFQGNSAPDKSGLPSDRFSAERTGGSVSTLTIQRTQQEDSAVYLCASSKPGQSNQPQHFGDGTRLSIL.

This clonotype was seen only a few times. The chain employs TRBV19 and TRBJ1-5, with TRBD1 matching 10 bases. CDR3 length: 14 amino acids. CDR1 is LNHDA, CDR2 SQIVND, per germline (reference sequence). With 6 bases clipped from V and 4 bases from J, the junction kept 3 bases outside the gene matches. The CDR3 coding sequence is TGTGCCAGTAGGACAGGGGGCTTTAATCAGCCCCAGCATTTT. As protein: CASRTGGFNQPQHF.

This clonotype was counted many times. One junction end does not reproduce the germline sequence, and a read error may be involved. The rearrangement links TRBV7-7 to TRBJ2-5; TRBD1 or TRBD2 may be the D gene (5 bases each). CDR1 and CDR2 from the germline V gene are SSHAT and FNYEAQ (reference sequence). The CDR3 extends over 15 amino acids. The CDR3 protein is CASSRIGARQETQYF. CDR3 nucleotides: TGTGCTAGCAGCCGCATCGGGGCACGACAAGAGACCCAGTACTTC.

CDR3: CSARAGGAGRSEAFF. The CDR3 region has the DNA TGCAGTGCTAGAGCGGGGGGCGCAGGTCGATCTGAAGCTTTCTTT. The chain recombines TRBV20-1 with TRBJ1-1; D perhaps matches TRBD1 (6 bases). Trimming removed 1 base at V and 6 bases at J, with 18 bases between. CDR1 and CDR2 from the germline V gene are DFQATT and SNEGSKA (reference sequence). The CDR3 sequence is 15 residues long.

The CDR3 DNA is TGCACCACAGAGGGGGGCTTCTATGGCTACACCTTC. Translated: CTTEGGFYGYTF. This chain joins TRBV20-1 and TRBJ1-2, with a tentative D call TRBD1 (6 bases). The CDR3 loop spans 12 amino acids. Germline values: CDR1 DFQATT, CDR2 SNEGSKA (reference sequence).

In this sample, this clonotype turned up many times. CDR3: CASSLRTGPTELFF. The CDR3 DNA is TGTGCCAGCAGTTTACGGACAGGACCAACGGAACTGTTTTTT. The J gene is TRBJ1-4, the V gene TRBV12-3 or TRBV12-4, with 7 bases fitting TRBD1. The CDR3 is made up of 14 amino acids. After removal of 2 bases from V and 12 bases from J, the junction contained 9 bases not matched to a gene.

The rearrangement uses TRBV19 and TRBJ1-5; D is perhaps TRBD1 (5 bases). Germline CDR1 and CDR2: LNHDA and SQIVND (reference sequence). The length of the CDR3 is 19 residues. Trimming removed 3 bases at V and 1 base at J, with 22 bases between. The CDR3 nucleotides read TGTGCCAGTAGTATTTGGGCGGGGGGAAGGTCAACGAGCAATCAGCCCCAGCATTTT. Amino acid sequence: CASSIWAGGRSTSNQPQHF.

This clonotype was found many times. The chain links TRBV2 to TRBJ1-4; D unclear. Germline V gene sequence: CDR1 SNHLY, CDR2 FYNNEI. The V end lost 11 bases, the J end lost 3 bases, and 13 bases lay between the germline ends. The CDR3 covers 13 residues. CDR3 sequence: CAGRRAANEKLFF. The CDR3 coding sequence is TGTGCCGGGAGAAGGGCTGCTAATGAAAAACTGTTTTTT.

This clonotype appeared a few times. The chain recombines TRBV5-6 with TRBJ1-1; no firm D call. There are 13 residues in the CDR3. Trimming stripped 7 bases from V and 1 base from J, with 11 bases between. From germline, CDR1 is SGHDT and CDR2 YYEEEE. The CDR3 protein is CASETPRNTEAFF. The CDR3 region has the DNA TGTGCCAGCGAGACTCCACGGAACACTGAAGCTTTCTTT.

This clonotype was seen ten or more times. The CDR3 sequence is CASSQQGNYGYTF. In nucleotides, the CDR3 is TGTGCCAGTAGCCAACAGGGAAACTATGGCTACACCTTC. This chain joins TRBV19 and TRBJ1-2; weak D call: TRBD1 (6 bases). Between the trimmed V and J ends, which lost 6 bases and 2 bases, there was a span of 10 bases. Germline assignment: CDR1 LNHDA and CDR2 SQIVND (reference sequence). The CDR3 covers 13 residues.

This clonotype was counted at least ten times. V gene TRBV6-6 combines with J gene TRBJ1-6; no clear D gene. The V end lost 5 bases, the J end lost 13 bases, and 18 bases lay between the germline ends. CDR1 MNHNY and CDR2 SVGAGI come from the germline V gene (reference sequence). The CDR3 is made up of 14 amino acids. Here the CDR3 reads CASSALGTSNPLHF. CDR3 bases: TGTGCCAGCAGTGCCCTGGGTACCAGTAACCCCCTCCACTTT.

Comments on this clonotype: Because it lacks the conserved phenylalanine or tryptophan at the end, this CDR3 is likely a read error. The rearrangement links TRBV25-1 to TRBJ1-2; the match to TRBD1 covers 7 bases. V shed 6 bases and J 7 bases; nucleotides not matched to a gene: 14. This CDR3 region has 15 residues. Per germline, CDR1 MGHDK and CDR2 SYGVNS. The DNA for the CDR3 is TGTGCCAGCAGCTTACCCCGACAGGGAAGCTCTGGCTACACCCTC. The encoded protein is CASSLPRQGSSGYTL.

With regard to this clonotype: The CDR3 does not end in the conserved phenylalanine or tryptophan, so this is likely a read error. This rearrangement joins TRBV7-9 to TRBJ2-7; possible D gene TRBD1, 5 bases. CDR1 is SEHNR, CDR2 FQNEAQ, per germline (reference sequence). The CDR3 is made up of 15 amino acids. Trimming shortened V by 1 base and J by 5 bases, and 15 bases separated the two germline ends. The CDR3 DNA sequence: TGTGCCAGCAGCTTAGTCAGGGCCCTTAGGGACGAGCAGTACTGC. Protein product: CASSLVRALRDEQYC.

This clonotype showed up many times. The CDR3 DNA reads as TGTGCCATCAGTGATGGGGGGAACGAGCAGTACTTC. It translates to CAISDGGNEQYF. V gene TRBV10-3 combines with J gene TRBJ2-7; TRBD2 is a possible D gene (6 bases). Trimming stripped 3 bases from V and 5 bases from J, with 8 bases between. CDR1 and CDR2 (germline): ENHRY, SYGVKD. This CDR3 is built from 12 residues.

This clonotype was recorded at least ten times. This chain uses TRBV6-5 with TRBJ1-5; no reliable D call. V lost 7 bases to trimming and J lost 6 bases, with 10 bases between them. Per germline, CDR1 MNHEY and CDR2 SVGAGI. CDR3 length equals 12 residues. For the CDR3, the DNA is TGTGCCAGCACCCTAGGGCGTCAGCCCCAGCATTTT. This encodes CASTLGRQPQHF.

V usage is TRBV25-1 and J usage is TRBJ2-2, with 10 positions matching TRBD1. The trim removed 9 bases at V and 3 bases at J, leaving 10 bases unmatched. There are 16 residues in the CDR3. Germline V gene sequence: CDR1 MGHDK, CDR2 SYGVNS. Here the CDR3 reads CASRWTGGMDTGELFF. CDR3 sequence (DNA): TGTGCCAGTAGGTGGACAGGGGGTATGGACACCGGGGAGCTGTTTTTT.

The V gene is TRBV28, the J gene TRBJ2-6, with D possibly TRBD1 on 6 matching bases. V was cut by 4 bases and J by 2 bases, with 9 bases left in between. Germline-derived CDR1 and CDR2 are MDHEN and SYDVKM. The CDR3 runs 15 residues. This CDR3 reads CASSSHRAGANVLTF. CDR3 bases: TGTGCCAGCAGTTCACACAGGGCTGGGGCCAACGTCCTGACTTTC.

The chain recombines TRBV19 with TRBJ1-5; TRBD1 matches 7 bases. Germline CDR1 and CDR2: LNHDA and SQIVND (reference sequence). This CDR3 region has 14 residues. With V trimmed by 7 bases and J by 5 bases, 8 bases remained unmatched. This chain's CDR3 is CASTRQGEHQPQHF. The CDR3 nucleotides read TGTGCCAGTACGCGACAGGGTGAACATCAGCCCCAGCATTTT.

The J gene is TRBJ2-5, the V gene TRBV20-1; D call uncertain. Trimming took 5 bases from V and 5 from J, leaving 12 bases between them. The length of the CDR3 is 12 residues. Germline CDR1 DFQATT, CDR2 SNEGSKA (reference sequence). The CDR3 DNA reads as TGCAGTGCTCATAGAATACAGGAGACCCAGTACTTC. Translated: CSAHRIQETQYF.